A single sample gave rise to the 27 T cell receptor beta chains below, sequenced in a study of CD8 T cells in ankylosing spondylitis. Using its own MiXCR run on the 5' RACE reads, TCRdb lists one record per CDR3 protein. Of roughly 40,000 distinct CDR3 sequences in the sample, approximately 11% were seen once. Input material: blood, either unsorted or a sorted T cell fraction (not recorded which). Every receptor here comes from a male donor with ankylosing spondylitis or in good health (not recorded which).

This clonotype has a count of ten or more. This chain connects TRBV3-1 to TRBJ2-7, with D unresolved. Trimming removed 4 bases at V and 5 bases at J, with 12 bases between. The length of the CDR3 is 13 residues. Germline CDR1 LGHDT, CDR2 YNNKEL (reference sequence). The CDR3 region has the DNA TGTGCCAGCAGCCTCGATCCTCCCAACGAGCAGTACTTC. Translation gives CASSLDPPNEQYF.

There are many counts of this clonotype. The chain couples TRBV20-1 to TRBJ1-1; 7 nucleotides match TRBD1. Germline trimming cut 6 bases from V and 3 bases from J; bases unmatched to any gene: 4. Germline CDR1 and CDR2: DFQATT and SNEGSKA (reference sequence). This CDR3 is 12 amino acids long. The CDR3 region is CSALGQYTEAFF. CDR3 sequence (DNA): TGCAGTGCCCTGGGACAGTACACTGAAGCTTTCTTT.

CDR3 protein: CASSLAVAGVHNEQFF. In DNA, the CDR3 is TGCGCCAGCAGCTTGGCGGTAGCGGGGGTGCACAATGAGCAGTTCTTC. This chain connects TRBV5-1 to TRBJ2-1, with 9 positions matching TRBD2. The J segment lost 5 bases and the V segment lost 0 bases, leaving 6 bases of the junction unmatched. The CDR3 is 16 amino acids. In germline, CDR1 is SGHRS, CDR2 YFSETQ.

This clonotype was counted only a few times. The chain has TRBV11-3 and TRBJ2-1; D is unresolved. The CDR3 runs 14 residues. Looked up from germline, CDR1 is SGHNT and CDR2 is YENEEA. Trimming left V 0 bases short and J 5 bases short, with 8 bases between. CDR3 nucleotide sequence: TGTGCCAGCAGCTTAGAATCGGTAAACAATGAGCAGTTCTTC. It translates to CASSLESVNNEQFF.

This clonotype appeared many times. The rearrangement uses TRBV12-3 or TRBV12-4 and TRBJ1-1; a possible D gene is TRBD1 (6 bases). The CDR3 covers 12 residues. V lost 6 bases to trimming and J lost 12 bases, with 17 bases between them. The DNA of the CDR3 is TGTGCCAGCAGGTCGACCCGAGGGGGACCTTTCTTT. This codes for CASRSTRGGPFF.

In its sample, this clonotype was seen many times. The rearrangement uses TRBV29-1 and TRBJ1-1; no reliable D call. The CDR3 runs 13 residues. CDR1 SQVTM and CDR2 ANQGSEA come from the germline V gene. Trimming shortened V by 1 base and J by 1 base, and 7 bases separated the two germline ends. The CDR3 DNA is TGCAGCGTTGAAGGGTGGAGGAACACTGAAGCTTTCTTT. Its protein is CSVEGWRNTEAFF.

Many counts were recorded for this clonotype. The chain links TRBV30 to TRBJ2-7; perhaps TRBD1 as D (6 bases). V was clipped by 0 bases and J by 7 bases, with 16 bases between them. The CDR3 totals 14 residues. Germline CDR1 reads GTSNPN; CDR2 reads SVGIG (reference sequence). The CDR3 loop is CAWSVGTSNGEQYF. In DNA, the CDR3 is TGTGCCTGGAGTGTCGGGACATCCAATGGGGAGCAGTACTTC. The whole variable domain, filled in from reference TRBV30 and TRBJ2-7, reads SQTIHQWPATLVQPVGSPLSLECTVEGTSNPNLYWYRQAAGRGLQLLFYSVGIGQISSEVPQNLSASRPQDRQFILSSKKLLLSDSGFYLCAWSVGTSNGEQYFGPGTRLTVT.

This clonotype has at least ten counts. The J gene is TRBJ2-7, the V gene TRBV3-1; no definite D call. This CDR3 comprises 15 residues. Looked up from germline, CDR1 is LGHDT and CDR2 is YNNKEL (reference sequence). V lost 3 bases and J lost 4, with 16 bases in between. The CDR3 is CASSHGRASLYEQYF. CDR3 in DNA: TGTGCCAGCAGCCACGGCCGGGCCTCTCTATACGAGCAGTACTTC.

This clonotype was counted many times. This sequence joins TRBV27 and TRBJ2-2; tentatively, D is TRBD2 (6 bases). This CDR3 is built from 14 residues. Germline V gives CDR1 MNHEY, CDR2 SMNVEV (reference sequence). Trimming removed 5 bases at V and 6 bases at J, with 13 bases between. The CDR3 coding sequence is TGTGCCAGCAGTCTTGGGGGGTGGGCCGGGGAGCTGTTTTTT. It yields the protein CASSLGGWAGELFF.

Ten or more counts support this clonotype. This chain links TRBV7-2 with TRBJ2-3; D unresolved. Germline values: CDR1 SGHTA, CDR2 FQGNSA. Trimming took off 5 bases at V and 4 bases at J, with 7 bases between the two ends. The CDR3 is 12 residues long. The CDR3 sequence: CASSQDADTQYF. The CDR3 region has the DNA TGTGCCAGCAGCCAGGACGCAGATACGCAGTATTTT.

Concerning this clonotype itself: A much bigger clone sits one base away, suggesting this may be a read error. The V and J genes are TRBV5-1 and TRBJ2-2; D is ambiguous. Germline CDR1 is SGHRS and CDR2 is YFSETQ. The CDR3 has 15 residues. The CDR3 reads CVSSLGYSQTGELFF. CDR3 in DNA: TGCGTCAGCAGCTTGGGCTATAGTCAGACCGGGGAGCTGTTTTTT.

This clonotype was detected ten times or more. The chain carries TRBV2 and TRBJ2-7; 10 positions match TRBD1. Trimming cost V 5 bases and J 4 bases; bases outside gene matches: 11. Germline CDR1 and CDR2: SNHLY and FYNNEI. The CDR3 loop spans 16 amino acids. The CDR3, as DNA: TGTGCCAGCAGTTCCGGGGCTGGACAGGGGGATTACGAGCAGTACTTC. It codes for CASSSGAGQGDYEQYF.

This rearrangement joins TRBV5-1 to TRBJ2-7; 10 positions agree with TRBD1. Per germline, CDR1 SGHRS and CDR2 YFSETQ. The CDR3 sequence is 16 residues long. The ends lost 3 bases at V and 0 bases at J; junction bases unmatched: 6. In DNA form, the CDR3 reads TGCGCCAGCAGCTACGGGGACAGGGGAGGCTCCTACGAGCAGTACTTC. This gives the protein CASSYGDRGGSYEQYF.

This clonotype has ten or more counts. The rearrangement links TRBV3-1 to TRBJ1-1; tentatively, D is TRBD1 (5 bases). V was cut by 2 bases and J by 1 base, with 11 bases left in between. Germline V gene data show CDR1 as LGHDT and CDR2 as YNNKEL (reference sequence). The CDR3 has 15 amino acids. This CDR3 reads CASSQTPTANTEAFF. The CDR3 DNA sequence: TGTGCCAGCAGCCAAACTCCGACAGCGAACACTGAAGCTTTCTTT.

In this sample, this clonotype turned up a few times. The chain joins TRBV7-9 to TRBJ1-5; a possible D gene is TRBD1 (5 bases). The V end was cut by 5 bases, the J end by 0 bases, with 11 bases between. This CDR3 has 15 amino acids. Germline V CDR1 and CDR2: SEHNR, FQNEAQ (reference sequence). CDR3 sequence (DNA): TGTGCCAGCAGCGCGGGCCAGGGTAGCAATCAGCCCCAGCATTTT. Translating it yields CASSAGQGSNQPQHF. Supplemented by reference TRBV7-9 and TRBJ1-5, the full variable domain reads DTGVSQNPRHKITKRGQNVTFRCDPISEHNRLYWYRQTLGQGPEFLTYFQNEAQLEKSRLLSDRFSAERPKGSFSTLEIQRTEQGDSAMYLCASSAGQGSNQPQHFGDGTRLSIL.

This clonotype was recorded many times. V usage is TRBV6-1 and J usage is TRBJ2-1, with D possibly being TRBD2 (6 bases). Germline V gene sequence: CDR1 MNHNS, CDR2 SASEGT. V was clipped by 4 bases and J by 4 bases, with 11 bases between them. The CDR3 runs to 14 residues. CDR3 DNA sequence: TGTGCCAGCAGTGCAGGTGGGGGGTACAATGAGCAGTTCTTC. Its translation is CASSAGGGYNEQFF.

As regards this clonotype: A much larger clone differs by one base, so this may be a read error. The CDR3: CSARVDVDTEAFF. DNA for the CDR3: TGCAGTGCTAGAGTGGACGTTGATACTGAAGCTTTCTTT. The J gene is TRBJ1-1, the V gene TRBV20-1; D not resolved. V lost 1 base and J 5 bases, leaving 11 bases between the germline ends. Germline CDR1 DFQATT, CDR2 SNEGSKA (reference sequence). The length of the CDR3 is 13 residues.

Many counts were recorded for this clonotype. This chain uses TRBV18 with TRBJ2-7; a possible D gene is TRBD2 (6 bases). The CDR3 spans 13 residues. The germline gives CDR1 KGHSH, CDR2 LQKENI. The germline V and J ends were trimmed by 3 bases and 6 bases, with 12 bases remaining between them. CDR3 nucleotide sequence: TGTGCCAGCTCACCCCGGACTATCGGCGAGCAGTACTTC. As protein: CASSPRTIGEQYF.

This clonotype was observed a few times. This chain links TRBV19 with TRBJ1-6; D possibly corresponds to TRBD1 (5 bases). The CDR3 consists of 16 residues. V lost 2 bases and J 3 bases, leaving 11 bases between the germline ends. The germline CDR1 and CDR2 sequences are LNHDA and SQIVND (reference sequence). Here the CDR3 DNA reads TGTGCCAGTAGTATACACAGGAGCAGCTATAATTCACCCCTCCACTTT. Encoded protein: CASSIHRSSYNSPLHF. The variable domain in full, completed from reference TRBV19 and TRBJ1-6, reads DGGITQSPKYLFRKEGQNVTLSCEQNLNHDAMYWYRQDPGQGLRLIYYSQIVNDFQKGDIAEGYSVSREKKESFPLTVTSAQKNPTAFYLCASSIHRSSYNSPLHFGNGTRLTVT.

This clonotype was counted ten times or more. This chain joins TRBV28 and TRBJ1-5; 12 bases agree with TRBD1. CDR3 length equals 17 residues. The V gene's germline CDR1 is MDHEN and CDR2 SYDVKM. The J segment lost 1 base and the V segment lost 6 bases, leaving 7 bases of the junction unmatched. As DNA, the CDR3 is TGTGCCAGCAGCCTTGGGACAGGGGGCCGAAGCAATCAGCCCCAGCATTTT. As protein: CASSLGTGGRSNQPQHF.

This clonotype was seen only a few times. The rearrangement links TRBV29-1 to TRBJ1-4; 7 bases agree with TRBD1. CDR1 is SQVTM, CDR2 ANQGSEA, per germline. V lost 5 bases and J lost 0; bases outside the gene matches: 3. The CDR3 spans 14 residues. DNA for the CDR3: TGCAGCGTTTGGGACAGATCAACTAATGAAAAACTGTTTTTT. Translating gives CSVWDRSTNEKLFF.

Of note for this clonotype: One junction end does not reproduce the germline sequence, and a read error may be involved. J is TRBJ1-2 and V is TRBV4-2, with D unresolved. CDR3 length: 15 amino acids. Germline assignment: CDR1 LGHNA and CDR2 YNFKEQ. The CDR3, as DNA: TGTGCCAGCAGTCAAGCCCCAGGCTATGGCTATGGCTACACCTTC. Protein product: CASSQAPGYGYGYTF.

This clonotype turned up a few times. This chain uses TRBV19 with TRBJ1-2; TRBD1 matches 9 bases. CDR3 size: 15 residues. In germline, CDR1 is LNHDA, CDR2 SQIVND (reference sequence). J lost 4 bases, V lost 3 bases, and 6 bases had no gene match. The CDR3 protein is CASSMGTGSFYGYTF. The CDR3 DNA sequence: TGTGCCAGTAGTATGGGGACAGGGTCGTTCTATGGCTACACCTTC.

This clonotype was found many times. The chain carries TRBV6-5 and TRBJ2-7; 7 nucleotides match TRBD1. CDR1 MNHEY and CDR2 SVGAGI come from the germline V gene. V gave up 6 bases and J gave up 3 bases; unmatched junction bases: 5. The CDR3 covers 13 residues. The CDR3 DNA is TGTGCCAGCAGATACGGACAGGACTACGAGCAGTACTTC. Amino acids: CASRYGQDYEQYF.

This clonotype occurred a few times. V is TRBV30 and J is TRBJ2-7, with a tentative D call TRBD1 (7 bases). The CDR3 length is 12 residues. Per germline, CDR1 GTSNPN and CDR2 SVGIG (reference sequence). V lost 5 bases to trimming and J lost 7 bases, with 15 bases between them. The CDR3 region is CAWYQGGREQYF. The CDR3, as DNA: TGTGCCTGGTACCAGGGGGGTCGAGAGCAGTACTTC.

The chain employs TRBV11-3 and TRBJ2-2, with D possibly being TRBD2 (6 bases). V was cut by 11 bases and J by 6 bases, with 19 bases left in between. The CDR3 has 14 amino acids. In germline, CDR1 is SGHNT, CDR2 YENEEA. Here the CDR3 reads CAGNRETNPGELFF. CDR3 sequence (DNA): TGTGCCGGGAACCGGGAGACAAACCCCGGGGAGCTGTTTTTT.

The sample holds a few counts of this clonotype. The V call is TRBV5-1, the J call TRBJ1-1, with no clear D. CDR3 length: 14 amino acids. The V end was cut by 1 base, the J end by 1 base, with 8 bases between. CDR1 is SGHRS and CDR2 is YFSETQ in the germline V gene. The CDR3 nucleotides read TGCGCCAGCAGCTTGAGTAGCCAGAACACTGAAGCTTTCTTT. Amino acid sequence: CASSLSSQNTEAFF.